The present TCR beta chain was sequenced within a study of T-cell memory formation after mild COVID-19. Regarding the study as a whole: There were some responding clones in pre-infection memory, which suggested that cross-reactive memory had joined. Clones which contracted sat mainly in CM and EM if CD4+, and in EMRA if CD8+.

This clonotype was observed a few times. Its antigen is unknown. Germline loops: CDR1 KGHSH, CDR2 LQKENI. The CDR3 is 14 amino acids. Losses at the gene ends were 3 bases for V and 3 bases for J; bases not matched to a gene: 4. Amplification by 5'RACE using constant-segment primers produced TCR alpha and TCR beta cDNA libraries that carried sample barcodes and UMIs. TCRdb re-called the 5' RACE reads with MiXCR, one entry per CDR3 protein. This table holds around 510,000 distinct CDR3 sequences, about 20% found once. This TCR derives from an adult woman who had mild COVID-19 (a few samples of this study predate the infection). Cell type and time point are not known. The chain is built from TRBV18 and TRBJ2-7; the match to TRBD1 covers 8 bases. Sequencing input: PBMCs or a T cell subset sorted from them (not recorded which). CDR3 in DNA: TGTGCCAGCTCACCTCAGGGGGCAAACTACGAGCAGTACTTC. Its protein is CASSPQGANYEQYF.